These T cell receptor beta chains were read from a single sample in a study of T cell responses to AZD1222 COVID-19 vaccine. Generated by immunoSEQ multiplex PCR, the TCRdb table keeps only in-frame clones and is missing some. The table includes around 120,000 clones, roughly 87% detected once. The source material was peripheral blood, sampled 28 days after the second AZD1222 dose. These receptors all stem from an adult who received the AZD1222 COVID-19 vaccine. Each CDR3 is given with its conserved first and last residue. Fields, in order: J gene, clone size, D gene, V gene, CDR3 protein, CDR3 DNA. D genes are given only for firm matches. Clone size is stated in some rows and not others, as once, few, many or a class when expanded.

J gene: TRBJ1-2; clone size: -; D gene: TRBD1; V gene: TRBV2; CDR3 protein: CASRKGAGTYGYTF; CDR3 DNA: TGTGCCAGCAGAAAGGGGGCAGGGACCTATGGCTACACCTTC
J gene: TRBJ2-6; clone size: -; D gene: -; V gene: TRBV29-1; CDR3 protein: CSAQGPALSGANVLTF; CDR3 DNA: TGCAGCGCGCAGGGACCCGCCCTCTCTGGGGCCAACGTCCTGACTTTC
J gene: TRBJ1-4; clone size: -; D gene: -; V gene: TRBV19; CDR3 protein: CASTPRGRGRLNEKLFF; CDR3 DNA: TGTGCCAGTACCCCGCGGGGGAGAGGGCGACTCAATGAAAAACTGTTTTTT
J gene: TRBJ1-1; clone size: -; D gene: -; V gene: TRBV2; CDR3 protein: CASNPQGYTEAFF; CDR3 DNA: TGTGCCAGCAACCCCCAGGGGTACACTGAAGCTTTCTTT
J gene: TRBJ1-2; clone size: -; D gene: -; V gene: TRBV6-4; CDR3 protein: CASSDSIGYTF; CDR3 DNA: TGTGCCAGCAGTGACTCGATTGGCTACACCTTC
J gene: TRBJ1-2; clone size: -; D gene: -; V gene: TRBV7-2; CDR3 protein: CASSLAQGELYGYTF; CDR3 DNA: TGTGCCAGCAGCTTAGCGCAGGGAGAACTCTATGGCTACACCTTC
J gene: TRBJ2-7; clone size: -; D gene: -; V gene: TRBV10-1; CDR3 protein: CASRGRGALFWYEQYF; CDR3 DNA: TGCGCCAGCAGAGGAAGGGGGGCCTTGTTTTGGTACGAGCAGTACTTC
J gene: TRBJ1-2; clone size: -; D gene: -; V gene: TRBV28; CDR3 protein: CASERSAAAGINYGGYTF; CDR3 DNA: TGTGCCAGCGAACGGTCTGCTGCCGCAGGGATTAACTATGGCGGCTACACCTTC
J gene: TRBJ2-7; clone size: -; D gene: -; V gene: TRBV11-2; CDR3 protein: CASSLQFEQYF; CDR3 DNA: TGTGCCAGCAGCTTACAGTTTGAGCAGTACTTC
J gene: TRBJ2-5; clone size: -; D gene: TRBD1; V gene: TRBV6-5; CDR3 protein: CASSDSGGPETQYF; CDR3 DNA: TGTGCCAGCAGTGACTCAGGGGGCCCAGAGACCCAGTACTTC
J gene: TRBJ1-6; clone size: once; D gene: -; V gene: TRBV7-2; CDR3 protein: CASSLGSSMNSPLHF; CDR3 DNA: TGTGCCAGCAGCTTAGGCAGTTCGATGAATTCACCCCTCCACTTT
J gene: TRBJ2-2; clone size: -; D gene: -; V gene: TRBV7-3; CDR3 protein: CASSLGLVGVGTGELFF; CDR3 DNA: TGTGCCAGCAGCTTAGGGTTGGTGGGGGTCGGCACCGGGGAGCTGTTTTTT
J gene: TRBJ2-4; clone size: -; D gene: -; V gene: TRBV28; CDR3 protein: CASSLSGVAKNIQYF; CDR3 DNA: TGTGCCAGCAGTTTATCGGGGGTGGCCAAAAACATTCAGTACTTC
J gene: TRBJ1-6; clone size: -; D gene: -; V gene: TRBV6-5; CDR3 protein: CASSYGSSYNSPLHF; CDR3 DNA: TGTGCCAGCAGTTATGGGAGCTCCTATAATTCACCCCTCCACTTT
J gene: TRBJ1-5; clone size: -; D gene: -; V gene: TRBV7-8; CDR3 protein: CASSSSINRDLSNQPQHF; CDR3 DNA: TGTGCCAGCAGCTCCAGCATTAATCGGGATTTGAGCAATCAGCCCCAGCATTTT
J gene: TRBJ2-1; clone size: -; D gene: -; V gene: TRBV18; CDR3 protein: CASSRVTSANNEQFF; CDR3 DNA: TGTGCCAGCTCACGAGTGACTTCGGCCAACAATGAGCAGTTCTTC
J gene: TRBJ1-5; clone size: -; D gene: -; V gene: TRBV9; CDR3 protein: CASSVSGVGNQPQHF; CDR3 DNA: TGTGCCAGCAGCGTCAGTGGGGTGGGCAATCAGCCCCAGCATTTT
J gene: TRBJ2-1; clone size: -; D gene: -; V gene: TRBV9; CDR3 protein: CASSTWDTTSQFF; CDR3 DNA: TGTGCCAGCAGCACCTGGGACACCACCTCTCAGTTCTTC
J gene: TRBJ2-3; clone size: -; D gene: -; V gene: TRBV6-5; CDR3 protein: CASGPNTDTQYF; CDR3 DNA: TGTGCCAGCGGGCCGAACACAGATACGCAGTATTTT
J gene: TRBJ2-7; clone size: -; D gene: TRBD2; V gene: TRBV4-3; CDR3 protein: CASSQDRRGGEQYF; CDR3 DNA: TGCGCCAGCAGCCAAGATAGGCGCGGGGGCGAGCAGTACTTC
J gene: TRBJ1-2; clone size: -; D gene: TRBD1; V gene: TRBV7-9; CDR3 protein: CASSLEYQDRLYGYTF; CDR3 DNA: TGTGCCAGCAGCTTAGAGTACCAGGACAGGCTCTATGGCTACACCTTC
J gene: TRBJ1-3; clone size: -; D gene: -; V gene: TRBV5-1; CDR3 protein: CASSNQGLVNTIYF; CDR3 DNA: TGCGCCAGCAGCAACCAGGGATTAGTAAACACCATATATTTT
J gene: TRBJ1-4; clone size: once; D gene: TRBD1; V gene: TRBV11-2; CDR3 protein: CASSQGQGREKLFF; CDR3 DNA: TGTGCCAGCAGCCAAGGACAGGGGAGGGAAAAACTGTTTTTT
J gene: TRBJ1-5; clone size: -; D gene: -; V gene: TRBV9; CDR3 protein: CASSQTSGSNQPQHF; CDR3 DNA: TGTGCCAGCAGCCAGACCTCGGGTAGCAATCAGCCCCAGCATTTT
J gene: TRBJ2-4; clone size: many; D gene: -; V gene: TRBV5-1; CDR3 protein: CASSLGDIQYF; CDR3 DNA: TGCGCCAGCAGCTTGGGGGACATTCAGTACTTC
J gene: TRBJ2-3; clone size: -; D gene: -; V gene: TRBV3-1/TRBV3-2; CDR3 protein: CASSQEFSSPDTQYF; CDR3 DNA: TGTGCCAGCAGCCAAGAGTTCAGTTCCCCAGATACGCAGTATTTT
J gene: TRBJ1-6; clone size: -; D gene: TRBD1; V gene: TRBV7-3; CDR3 protein: CASSRGQGNSPLHF; CDR3 DNA: TGTGCCAGCAGCAGGGGACAGGGTAATTCACCCCTCCACTTT
J gene: TRBJ1-2; clone size: -; D gene: -; V gene: TRBV2; CDR3 protein: CASSEQTGLYGYTF; CDR3 DNA: TGTGCCAGCAGTGAACAAACAGGGCTCTATGGCTACACCTTC
J gene: TRBJ2-7; clone size: -; D gene: -; V gene: TRBV4-2; CDR3 protein: CASSQDGAAYEQYF; CDR3 DNA: TGTGCCAGCAGCCAAGATGGAGCAGCTTACGAGCAGTACTTC
J gene: TRBJ2-7; clone size: -; D gene: -; V gene: TRBV28; CDR3 protein: CASSEQGPPYEQYF; CDR3 DNA: TGTGCCAGCAGTGAACAGGGCCCTCCCTACGAGCAGTACTTC
J gene: TRBJ2-7; clone size: -; D gene: -; V gene: TRBV18; CDR3 protein: CASSPFQGREQYF; CDR3 DNA: TGTGCCAGCTCACCTTTTCAGGGTAGAGAGCAGTACTTC
J gene: TRBJ1-5; clone size: -; D gene: -; V gene: TRBV7-2; CDR3 protein: CASSLDNQPQHF; CDR3 DNA: TGTGCCAGCAGCTTAGACAACCAGCCCCAGCATTTT
J gene: TRBJ1-2; clone size: -; D gene: -; V gene: TRBV6-5; CDR3 protein: CASKVGYGYTF; CDR3 DNA: TGTGCCAGCAAGGTGGGCTATGGCTACACCTTC
J gene: TRBJ1-1; clone size: -; D gene: -; V gene: TRBV5-1; CDR3 protein: CASRTDWNTEAFF; CDR3 DNA: TGCGCCAGCAGAACCGATTGGAACACTGAAGCTTTCTTT
J gene: TRBJ1-5; clone size: -; D gene: TRBD1; V gene: TRBV19; CDR3 protein: CASSIAGTGGQPQHF; CDR3 DNA: TGTGCCAGTAGTATAGCGGGGACAGGGGGCCAGCCCCAGCATTTT
J gene: TRBJ2-1; clone size: -; D gene: TRBD2; V gene: TRBV27; CDR3 protein: CASSRLRRGGTNEQFF; CDR3 DNA: TGTGCCAGCAGCCGACTTCGGCGGGGGGGCACGAATGAGCAGTTCTTC
J gene: TRBJ1-2; clone size: -; D gene: -; V gene: TRBV5-6; CDR3 protein: CASSPPDRPYYGYTF; CDR3 DNA: TGTGCCAGCAGCCCTCCGGACAGACCATACTATGGCTACACCTTC
J gene: TRBJ2-7; clone size: -; D gene: -; V gene: TRBV27; CDR3 protein: CASSLLAGTYEQYF; CDR3 DNA: TGTGCCAGCAGTCTCCTAGCAGGGACCTACGAGCAGTACTTC
J gene: TRBJ1-2; clone size: -; D gene: -; V gene: TRBV6-6; CDR3 protein: CASSRGGNYGYTF; CDR3 DNA: TGTGCCAGCAGCAGGGGAGGAAACTATGGCTACACCTTC
J gene: TRBJ2-1; clone size: -; D gene: TRBD2; V gene: TRBV2; CDR3 protein: CASTGTRAVNNEQFF; CDR3 DNA: TGTGCCAGTACCGGGACTAGAGCCGTTAACAATGAGCAGTTCTTC
J gene: TRBJ1-6; clone size: few; D gene: -; V gene: TRBV7-2; CDR3 protein: CASSLGGGGSSPLHF; CDR3 DNA: TGTGCCAGCAGCTTAGGGGGAGGGGGTAGTTCACCCCTCCACTTT
J gene: TRBJ2-5; clone size: -; D gene: TRBD1; V gene: TRBV28; CDR3 protein: CASSRTGGWKTQYF; CDR3 DNA: TGTGCCAGCAGCCGGACAGGGGGCTGGAAGACCCAGTACTTC
J gene: TRBJ2-2; clone size: -; D gene: -; V gene: TRBV7-2; CDR3 protein: CASSLASTGELFF; CDR3 DNA: TGTGCCAGCAGCTTAGCGTCCACCGGGGAGCTGTTTTTT
J gene: TRBJ2-3; clone size: -; D gene: -; V gene: TRBV6-2/TRBV6-3; CDR3 protein: CASSYPLAPGTDTQYF; CDR3 DNA: TGTGCCAGCAGTTACCCCCTAGCGCCGGGGACAGATACGCAGTATTTT
J gene: TRBJ1-5; clone size: -; D gene: -; V gene: TRBV19; CDR3 protein: CASSIGGRGYQPQHF; CDR3 DNA: TGTGCCAGTAGTATAGGGGGCAGAGGATATCAGCCCCAGCATTTT
J gene: TRBJ2-3; clone size: -; D gene: -; V gene: TRBV9; CDR3 protein: CASSVGGSTDTQYF; CDR3 DNA: TGTGCCAGCAGCGTAGGGGGGTCCACAGATACGCAGTATTTT
J gene: TRBJ2-1; clone size: -; D gene: TRBD1; V gene: TRBV5-6; CDR3 protein: CASSLRVGGRDNEQFF; CDR3 DNA: TGTGCCAGCAGCTTGAGGGTAGGGGGCCGGGACAATGAGCAGTTCTTC
J gene: TRBJ2-7; clone size: -; D gene: TRBD2; V gene: TRBV12-3/TRBV12-4; CDR3 protein: CASSYGGIEQYF; CDR3 DNA: TGTGCCAGCAGTTACGGGGGGATCGAGCAGTACTTC
J gene: TRBJ1-2; clone size: -; D gene: -; V gene: TRBV7-8; CDR3 protein: CASSFGTGNYGYTF; CDR3 DNA: TGTGCCAGCAGCTTCGGCACGGGAAACTATGGCTACACCTTC
J gene: TRBJ2-3; clone size: -; D gene: -; V gene: TRBV7-9; CDR3 protein: CASSLDGSLVF; CDR3 DNA: TGTGCCAGCAGCTTAGACGGGTCTTTGGTTTTT
J gene: TRBJ1-6; clone size: -; D gene: -; V gene: TRBV6-1; CDR3 protein: CASSGASNSPLHF; CDR3 DNA: TGTGCCAGCAGTGGAGCGTCGAATTCACCCCTCCACTTT